The T cell receptor beta chain under discussion was sequenced for a study of T cell repertoires in breast cancer listed by TCRdb under 2016. Context from the whole study: Samples profiled in the study came from tumors, lymph nodes and peripheral blood lymphocytes of breast cancer patients, along with peripheral blood from healthy control donors. ER+/PR+ status was present in the majority of the roughly 20 patient tumors that were analyzed for shared TCRs. Nine healthy donors, of an age range similar to that of the patients, were included as controls. Sequencing yielded on average around 500,000 sequences per sample and around 10 reads per input cell. Because breast cancer has a low mutational burden and common mutations are rare, the study reasoned that TCRs shared between breast cancer patients would target shared antigens. After being minced and digested with Liberase and DNase, tumors and tumor-involved lymph nodes were passed through 70-um and 40-um filters. Blood samples were separated by Ficoll, whereas tumor-free lymph nodes were processed without any enzymatic digestion.

To analyze paired alpha-beta TCRs of CD8+ T cells, the researchers used an expanded emulsion RT-PCR method with primers covering all TCR V genes. Before emulsion RT-PCR, CD8+ T cells were isolated using a CD8 positive selection kit and then incubated overnight in roughly 9.3 IU/mL IL-2. General findings and caveats noted by the study authors: Shared TCRs were encoded by various nucleotide sequences, which suggests selection and expansion based on antigen. Tumor-involved sentinel lymph nodes shared about fourfold more TCRs with matched tumor repertoires than tumor-free nodes (roughly 8% versus 2%). Emulsion RT-PCR was regarded as qualitative rather than quantitative, because clone recovery was skewed by transcript abundance and primer differences. Possible tumor specificity was suggested for eighteen TCR pairs that were shared across seven or more patient tumors yet rarely found in control blood. Discarding singleton TCRs and sampling only part of each tumor may have missed genuine antitumor clones.

Libraries were constructed by emulsion pairing. Unpaired genes were suppressed by a second nested PCR with blocking oligos, after which a third nested PCR added Illumina adaptors and barcodes. Between 5,000 and 250,000 T cells, along with C-region, Stepout and V-region primers, were included in each emulsion RT-PCR master mix. The emulsions were generated using the Micellula Emulsion and Purification Kit, and the RT-PCR was run with Qiagen OneStep RT-PCR reagents. Pooled libraries were sequenced on an Illumina MiSeq with paired-end 2 x 250 reads. Concerning the study's data processing: In Galaxy, read pairs were joined and then clipped at the engineered overlap into separate alpha and beta files, and any unclipped reads were discarded. Alpha-beta pairs were assigned using CompleteTCR, a MiTCR-based pipeline in which chains sharing read cluster identifiers are linked by an R script. TCR sequences that were observed only once, representing about 1-3.1%, were removed as potential sequencing errors. Using fastp at Q25 and MiXCR, TCRdb reprocessed the public reads and kept productive beta chains. Rows merge per CDR3 protein into single entries with the most common DNA and genes. The V and J calls, along with clone size, are taken from TCRdb and not from the paper's own processing. This sample comprises roughly 38,000 distinct CDR3 sequences, about 41% of them detected only once. The ten largest clonotypes hold less than 70% of the sample.

The table lists this clonotype with a count of one. Its binding antigen is unknown. It has no much larger one-base neighbor in the sample; base qualities were not kept. On its own, one read is weak support. Sequencing was done on a sample of CD8+ T cells. This clonotype originated in a pool of human donors with breast cancer or a healthy control (not recorded which).

CDR3 region: CASSTGQTSYGYTF. In nucleotides, the sequence is TGCGCCAGCAGCACCGGACAGACGTCCTATGGCTACACCTTC. The V and J segments used are TRBV5-1 and TRBJ1-2; TRBD1 is perhaps the D gene, given 6 matching bases. CDR1 and CDR2 were assigned from the germline V gene as SGHRS and YFSETQ. The CDR3 runs 14 residues from the cysteine to the phenylalanine. Only the CDR3 part of the read is kept: 42 bases, read in frame from the first base. Cut back by 4 bases and 4 bases, the V and J ends lie 14 bases apart.